The T cell receptor (beta chain) described here comes from a study of blood T cells in healthy people across ages. The CDR3 is 13 residues long. The germline gives CDR1 SQVTM, CDR2 ANQGSEA. With V trimmed by 7 bases and J by 5 bases, 11 bases remained unmatched. This clonotype was detected only a few times. Its antigen is undetermined. Primers used in a second PCR of about 6 to 12 cycles were a sample-barcoded 5' primer and a J-beta primer mix. TCRdb used MiXCR to reprocess the 5' RACE reads, holding one entry per CDR3 protein. The table shows about 800,000 distinct CDR3 sequences, with 46% occurring only once. General study findings and limits: Diversity was higher, and naive CD4+ cells more numerous, in long-lived donors than in aged donors. Strong correlation existed between TCR beta diversity and naive T cell percentage.

This receptor was obtained from an older man in good health. V gene TRBV29-1 combines with J gene TRBJ2-7; 7 positions agree with TRBD2. Specimen: blood. DNA of the CDR3: TGCAGCGCATCCCCCTGGGGGGGTAACGAGCAGTACTTC. Amino acids: CSASPWGGNEQYF.